This T cell receptor beta chain came from a study of T cells in Graves' hyperthyroidism and ophthalmopathy. Template material for amplifying TCR beta CDR3 regions consisted of RNA transcripts. The HTBI set primed first-round TCR CDR3 RT-PCR. TCRdb re-analysed the multiplex PCR reads in MiXCR, keeping a single row per CDR3 protein. The table includes about 520,000 distinct CDR3 sequences, approximately 25% detected once. CDR1 is GTSNPN and CDR2 is SVGIG in the germline V gene (reference sequence). The CDR3 runs 13 residues. Turning to this clonotype: With a much larger clone just one base away, this may be a read error.

The TCR was taken from a woman in her 30s with Graves' ophthalmopathy. The sequencing input was blood. V is TRBV30 and J is TRBJ1-2; 11 bases are shared with TRBD1. CDR3 loop: CAWGTGGPYDYTF. The CDR3 bases are TGTGCCTGGGGGACAGGGGGTCCCTATGACTACACCTTC. Full variable domain (outside the CDR3, taken from reference TRBV30 and TRBJ1-2): SQTIHQWPATLVQPVGSPLSLECTVEGTSNPNLYWYRQAAGRGLQLLFYSVGIGQISSEVPQNLSASRPQDRQFILSSKKLLLSDSGFYLCAWGTGGPYDYTFGSGTRLTVV.